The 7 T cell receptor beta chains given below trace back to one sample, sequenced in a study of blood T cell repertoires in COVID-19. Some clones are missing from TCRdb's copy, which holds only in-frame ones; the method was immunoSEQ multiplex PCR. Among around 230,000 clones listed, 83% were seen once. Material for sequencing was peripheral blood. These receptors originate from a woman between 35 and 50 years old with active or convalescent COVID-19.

The CDR3 nucleotides read TGTGCCACCAGTCCTAGCGGGAGAGGGGCAGATACGCAGTATTTT. Translation: CATSPSGRGADTQYF. This chain uses TRBV24-1 with TRBJ2-3, with 10 bases that match TRBD2. The length of the CDR3 is 15 residues. Germline V gene data show CDR1 as KGHDR and CDR2 as SFDVKD. V dropped 6 bases and J dropped 4; count of bases not matched to a gene: 6.

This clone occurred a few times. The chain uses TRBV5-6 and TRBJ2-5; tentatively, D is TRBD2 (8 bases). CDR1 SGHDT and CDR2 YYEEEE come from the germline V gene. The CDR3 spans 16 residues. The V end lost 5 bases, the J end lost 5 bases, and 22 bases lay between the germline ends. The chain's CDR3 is CASSKRPGLGGETQYF. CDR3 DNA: TGTGCCAGCAGTAAACGACCGGGACTAGGGGGCGAGACCCAGTACTTC. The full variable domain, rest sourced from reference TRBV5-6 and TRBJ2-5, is DAGVTQSPTHLIKTRGQQVTLRCSPKSGHDTVSWYQQALGQGPQFIFQYYEEEERQRGNFPDRFSGHQFPNYSSELNVNALLLGDSALYLCASSKRPGLGGETQYFGPGTRLLVL.

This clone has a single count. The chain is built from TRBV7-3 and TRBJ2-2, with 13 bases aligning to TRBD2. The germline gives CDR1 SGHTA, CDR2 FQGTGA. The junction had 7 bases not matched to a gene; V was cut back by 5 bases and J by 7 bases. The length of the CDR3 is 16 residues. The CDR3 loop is CASSPGTSGKVGELFF. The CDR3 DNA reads TGTGCCAGCAGCCCCGGGACTAGCGGGAAGGTCGGGGAGCTGTTTTTT.

The CDR3 spells CASRSGTGINEQYF. The CDR3 DNA sequence: TGTGCCAGCAGGTCCGGGACAGGTATCAACGAGCAGTACTTC. The gene calls are TRBV6-5 and TRBJ2-7; 8 nucleotides match TRBD1. Germline trimming cut 6 bases from V and 5 bases from J; bases unmatched to any gene: 9. The CDR3 length is 14 residues. The germline V gene has CDR1 MNHEY and CDR2 SVGAGI.

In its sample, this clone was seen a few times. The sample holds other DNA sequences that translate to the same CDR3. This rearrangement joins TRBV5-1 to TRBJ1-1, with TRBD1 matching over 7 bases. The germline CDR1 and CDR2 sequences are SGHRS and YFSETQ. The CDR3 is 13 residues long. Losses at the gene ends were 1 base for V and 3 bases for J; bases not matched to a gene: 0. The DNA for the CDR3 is TGCGCCAGCAGCTTGACAGGGGACACTGAAGCTTTCTTT. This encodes CASSLTGDTEAFF.

CDR3 nucleotide sequence: TGTGCCAGCAGCCAAGGGACAGGCGAGCTGACCTTC. Encoded protein: CASSQGTGELTF. This rearrangement joins TRBV6-5 to TRBJ1-2; TRBD1 matches at 8 bases. CDR1 is MNHEY, CDR2 SVGAGI, per germline. The CDR3 is 12 residues long. Trimming at V came to 6 bases and at J to 14 bases, leaving 11 bases not matched to a gene.

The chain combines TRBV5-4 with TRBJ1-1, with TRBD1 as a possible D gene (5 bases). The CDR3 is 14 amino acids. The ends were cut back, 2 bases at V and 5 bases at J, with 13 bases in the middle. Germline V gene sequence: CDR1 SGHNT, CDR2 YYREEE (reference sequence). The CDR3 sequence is CASSLGPGGTEAFF. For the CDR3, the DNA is TGTGCCAGCAGCTTAGGACCCGGGGGGACTGAAGCTTTCTTT.